The clone carrying this T cell receptor (beta chain) was counted a single time. The data were obtained in a study of blood T cell repertoires in COVID-19. Study-wide context: Researchers got acute and convalescent COVID-19 samples from the United States, Italy and Spain. The analysed material was cDNA or gDNA that came from T cells, B-cell-depleted T cells, or PBMCs.

Per the original methods: Counts of nucleated cells, estimated from reference gene primer amplification, were obtained. The table came from immunoSEQ multiplex PCR; TCRdb's copy has only in-frame clones and leaves some out. V and J calls and clone size are those listed in that table; D and trimming were worked out from the DNA. The sample contains around 72,000 clones, 87% of which appear only once. Trimming pared 4 bases from V and 1 base from J, leaving 17 bases between. The CDR3 totals 17 residues. The germline CDR1 and CDR2 sequences are ENHRY and SYGVKD. The sequenced sample consisted of peripheral blood. The receptor was derived from a man between 45 and 60 years old with active COVID-19. The chain is built from TRBV10-3 and TRBJ1-5; weak D call: TRBD1 (5 bases). This chain's CDR3 is CAISATLGGTSNQPQHF. DNA of the CDR3: TGTGCCATCAGTGCCACGTTGGGGGGAACGAGCAATCAGCCCCAGCATTTT.